The text below deals with one T cell receptor beta chain. This specimen belongs to a study of blood T cell repertoires in COVID-19. Study at large: The United States, Italy and Spain provided the acute and convalescent COVID-19 samples. PBMCs, B-cell-depleted T cells, or T cells were the source of the cDNA or gDNA that made up the material.

The V and J ends lost 8 bases and 3 bases, in that order; junction bases with no gene match: 3. CDR1 SNHLY and CDR2 FYNNEI come from the germline V gene. There are 13 residues in the CDR3. Study processing details: Reference gene primer amplification gave estimated nucleated cell counts. TCRdb keeps only in-frame clones here, not all; method: immunoSEQ multiplex PCR. V, J and clone size are taken as reported in that table, and D and trimming were inferred from the DNA itself. The sample contains 90,000 to 100,000 clones, approximately 86% of which appear only once. The receptor comes from a human donor in a cohort sampled during active COVID-19. Specimen: peripheral blood. This chain joins TRBV2 and TRBJ2-7; 11 bases line up with TRBD2. CDR3 region: CASGGLAGYEQYF. The CDR3 nucleotides are TGTGCCAGCGGTGGACTAGCGGGCTACGAGCAGTACTTC.